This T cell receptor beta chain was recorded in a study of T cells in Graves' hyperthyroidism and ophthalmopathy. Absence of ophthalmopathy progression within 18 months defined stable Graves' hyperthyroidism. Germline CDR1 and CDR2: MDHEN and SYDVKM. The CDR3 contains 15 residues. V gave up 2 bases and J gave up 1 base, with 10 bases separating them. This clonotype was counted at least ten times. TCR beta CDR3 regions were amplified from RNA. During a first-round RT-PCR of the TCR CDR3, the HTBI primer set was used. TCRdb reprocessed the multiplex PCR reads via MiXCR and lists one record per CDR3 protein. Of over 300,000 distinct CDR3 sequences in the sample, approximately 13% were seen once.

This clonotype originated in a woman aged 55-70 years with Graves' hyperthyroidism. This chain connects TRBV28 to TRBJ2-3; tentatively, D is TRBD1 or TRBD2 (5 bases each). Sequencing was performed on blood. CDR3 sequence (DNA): TGTGCCAGCAGTTTAGCCGGGGCGGGCACAGATACGCAGTATTTT. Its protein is CASSLAGAGTDTQYF.